This T cell receptor beta chain was retrieved from a study of control samples from healthy donors and cancer patients. TCRdb's copy holds only in-frame clones and misses some; the assay was immunoSEQ multiplex PCR. This table holds about 55,000 clones, around 95% found once. Per the germline V gene, CDR1 is SGDLS and CDR2 is YYNGEE. Between the trimmed V and J ends, which lost 0 bases and 3 bases, there was a span of 6 bases. CDR3 length: 13 amino acids. In its sample, this clone was seen once. The material sequenced was blood. The source is a woman between 18 and 30 years old in good health. This chain joins TRBV9 and TRBJ1-1; D gene uncertain. The CDR3 coding sequence is TGTGCCAGCAGCGTAGACAGTGACACTGAAGCTTTCTTT. Amino acid sequence: CASSVDSDTEAFF.